This T cell receptor beta chain was sequenced in a study of cytomegalovirus exposure and HLA in healthy donors. General study findings and limits: Later findings reportedly placed an Asian-associated ancestry cluster below the roughly 660-donor mean for N-insertions. In an earlier analysis, most TCR beta V segments were productive about 87% or about 30% of the time. Association of a missense DCLRE1C variant with TCR beta V- and J-gene trimming was reported in a later analysis.

PCR primers comprised 60 Vbeta and 13 Jbeta primers. Some clones are missing from TCRdb's copy, which holds only in-frame ones; the method was immunoSEQ multiplex PCR. Seen here are 150,000 to 200,000 clones, 75% observed once, and the top ten hold almost 3%. About this clone itself: The antigen is undetermined.

Germline CDR1 is ENHRY and CDR2 is SYGVKD. Germline trimming cut 4 bases from V and 2 bases from J; bases unmatched to any gene: 1. This CDR3 has 13 amino acids. When sampled, the donors appeared nominally healthy, though they likely had unrecorded immune exposures. The rearrangement links TRBV10-3 to TRBJ2-5; 7 nucleotides line up with TRBD2. The specimen sequenced was PBMCs. The clonotype comes from a woman aged 45-65 years in good health and CMV-seropositive. CDR3 sequence (DNA): TGTGCCATCAGTGGACTAGCTCAAGAGACCCAGTACTTC. Protein sequence: CAISGLAQETQYF.